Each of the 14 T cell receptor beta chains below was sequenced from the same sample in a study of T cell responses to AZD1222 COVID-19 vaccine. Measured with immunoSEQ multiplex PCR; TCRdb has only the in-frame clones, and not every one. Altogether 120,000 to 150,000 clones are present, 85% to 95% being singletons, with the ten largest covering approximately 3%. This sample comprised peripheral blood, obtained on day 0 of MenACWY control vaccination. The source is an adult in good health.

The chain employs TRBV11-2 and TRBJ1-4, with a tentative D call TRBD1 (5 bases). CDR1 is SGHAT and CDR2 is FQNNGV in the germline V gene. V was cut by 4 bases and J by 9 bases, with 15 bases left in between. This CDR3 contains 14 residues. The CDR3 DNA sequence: TGTGCCAGCAGCTCGACAGCCCGTTGGAAAAAACTGTTTTTT. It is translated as CASSSTARWKKLFF.

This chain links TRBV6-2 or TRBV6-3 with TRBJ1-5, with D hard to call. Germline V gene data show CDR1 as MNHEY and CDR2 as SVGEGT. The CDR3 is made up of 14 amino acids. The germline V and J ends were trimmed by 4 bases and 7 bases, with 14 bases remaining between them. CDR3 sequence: CASSFGQKRQPQHF. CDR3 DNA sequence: TGTGCCAGCAGTTTCGGCCAGAAAAGACAGCCCCAGCATTTT.

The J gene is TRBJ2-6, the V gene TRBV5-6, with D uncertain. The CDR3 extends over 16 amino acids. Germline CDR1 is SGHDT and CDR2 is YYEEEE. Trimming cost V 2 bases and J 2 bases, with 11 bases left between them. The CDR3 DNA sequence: TGTGCCAGCAGCTTCCCGTTAGGGACTGGGGCCAACGTCCTGACTTTC. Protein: CASSFPLGTGANVLTF.

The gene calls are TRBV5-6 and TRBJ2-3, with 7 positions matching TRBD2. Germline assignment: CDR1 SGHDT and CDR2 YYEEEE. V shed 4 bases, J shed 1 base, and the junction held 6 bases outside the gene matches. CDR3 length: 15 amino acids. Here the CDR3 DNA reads TGTGCCAGCAGCCGCGTCGCGGGGGGCACAGATACGCAGTATTTT. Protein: CASSRVAGGTDTQYF. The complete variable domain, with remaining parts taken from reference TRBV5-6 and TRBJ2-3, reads DAGVTQSPTHLIKTRGQQVTLRCSPKSGHDTVSWYQQALGQGPQFIFQYYEEEERQRGNFPDRFSGHQFPNYSSELNVNALLLGDSALYLCASSRVAGGTDTQYFGPGTRLTVL.

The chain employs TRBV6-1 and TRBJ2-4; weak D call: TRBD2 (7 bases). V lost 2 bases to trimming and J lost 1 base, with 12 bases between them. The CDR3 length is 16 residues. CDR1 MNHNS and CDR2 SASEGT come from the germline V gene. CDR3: CASSEWGGTAKNIQYF. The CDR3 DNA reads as TGTGCCAGCAGTGAATGGGGGGGCACGGCCAAAAACATTCAGTACTTC.

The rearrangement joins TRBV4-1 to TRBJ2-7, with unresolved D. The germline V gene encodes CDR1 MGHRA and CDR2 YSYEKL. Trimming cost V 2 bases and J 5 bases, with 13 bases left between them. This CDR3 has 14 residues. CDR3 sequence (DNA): TGCGCCAGCAGCCAACTCACCGGGTTCGACGAGCAGTACTTC. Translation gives CASSQLTGFDEQYF.

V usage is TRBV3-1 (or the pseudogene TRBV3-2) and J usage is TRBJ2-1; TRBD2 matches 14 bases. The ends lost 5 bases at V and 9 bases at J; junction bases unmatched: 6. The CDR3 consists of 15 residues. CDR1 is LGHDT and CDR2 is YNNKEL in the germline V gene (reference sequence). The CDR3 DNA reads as TGTGCCAGCAGCAAGGGACTAGCGGGAGTCGGTGAGCAGTTCTTC. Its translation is CASSKGLAGVGEQFF.

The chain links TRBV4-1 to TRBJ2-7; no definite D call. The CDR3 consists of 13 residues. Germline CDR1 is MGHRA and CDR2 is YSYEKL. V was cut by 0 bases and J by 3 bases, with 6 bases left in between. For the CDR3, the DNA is TGCGCCAGCAGCCAAGACAGGATCTACGAGCAGTACTTC. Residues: CASSQDRIYEQYF.

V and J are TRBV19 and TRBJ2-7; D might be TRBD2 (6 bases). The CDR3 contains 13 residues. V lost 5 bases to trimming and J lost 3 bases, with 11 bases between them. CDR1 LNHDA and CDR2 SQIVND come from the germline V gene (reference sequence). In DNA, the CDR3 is TGTGCCAGTAGTGAGATTAGCGGCTACGAGCAGTACTTC. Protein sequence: CASSEISGYEQYF. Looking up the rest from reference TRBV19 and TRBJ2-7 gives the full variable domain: DGGITQSPKYLFRKEGQNVTLSCEQNLNHDAMYWYRQDPGQGLRLIYYSQIVNDFQKGDIAEGYSVSREKKESFPLTVTSAQKNPTAFYLCASSEISGYEQYFGPGTRLTVT.

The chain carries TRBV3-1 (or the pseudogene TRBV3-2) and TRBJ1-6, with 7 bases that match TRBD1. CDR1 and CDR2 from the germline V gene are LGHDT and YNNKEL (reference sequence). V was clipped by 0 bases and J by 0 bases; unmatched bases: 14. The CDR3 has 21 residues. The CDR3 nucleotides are TGTGCCAGCAGCCAAGATCTTAGGGCAGGGGGAATCAGCTCCTATAATTCACCCCTCCACTTT. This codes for CASSQDLRAGGISSYNSPLHF.

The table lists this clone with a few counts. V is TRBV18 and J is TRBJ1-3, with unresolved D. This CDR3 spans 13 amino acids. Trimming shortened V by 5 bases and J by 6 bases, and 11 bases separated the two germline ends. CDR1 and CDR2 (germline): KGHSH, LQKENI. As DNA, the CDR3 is TGTGCCAGCTCAACCTCGGCGGAAAACACCATATATTTT. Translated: CASSTSAENTIYF.

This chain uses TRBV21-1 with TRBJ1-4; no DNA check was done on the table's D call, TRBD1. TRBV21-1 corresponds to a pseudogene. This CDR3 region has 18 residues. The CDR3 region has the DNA TGTGCCAGCAGCCTAAAGGGGGACAGGGGGCTGGGGAATGAAAAACTGTTTTTT. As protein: CASSLKGDRGLGNEKLFF.

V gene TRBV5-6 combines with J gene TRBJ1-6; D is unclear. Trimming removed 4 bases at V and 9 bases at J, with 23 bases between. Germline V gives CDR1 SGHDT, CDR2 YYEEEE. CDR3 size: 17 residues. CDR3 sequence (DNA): TGTGCCAGCAGCCCCGGAAAGGGTTGGTCTAAGGGTTCACCCCTCCACTTT. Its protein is CASSPGKGWSKGSPLHF.

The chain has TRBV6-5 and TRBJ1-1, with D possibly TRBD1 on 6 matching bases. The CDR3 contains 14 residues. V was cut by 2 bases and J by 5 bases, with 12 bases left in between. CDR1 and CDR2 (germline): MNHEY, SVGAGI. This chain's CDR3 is CASSYGRGGTEAFF. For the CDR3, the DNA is TGTGCCAGCAGTTACGGAAGAGGGGGTACTGAAGCTTTCTTT.